The clone carrying this T cell receptor (beta chain) was found many times. TCRdb re-derived calls from the 5' RACE reads in MiXCR, one entry per CDR3 protein. Of about 30,000 distinct CDR3 sequences detected, around 7% appear once; the ten largest clones hold about 40%. The data belong to a study of early T cells in non-severe SARS-CoV-2 infection. The CDR3 extends over 14 amino acids. Germline V lookup: CDR1 MNHEY, CDR2 SMNVEV (reference sequence). Trimming pared 8 bases from V and 0 bases from J, leaving 11 bases between. The gene calls are TRBV27 and TRBJ1-5; D unresolved. This TCR was sampled from an adult who was a healthcare worker with PCR-confirmed SARS-CoV-2 infection or an uninfected control (not recorded which). The sequenced sample was whole blood. CDR3 protein: CASGEIYSNQPQHF. CDR3 sequence (DNA): TGTGCCAGCGGGGAGATTTATAGCAATCAGCCCCAGCATTTT.